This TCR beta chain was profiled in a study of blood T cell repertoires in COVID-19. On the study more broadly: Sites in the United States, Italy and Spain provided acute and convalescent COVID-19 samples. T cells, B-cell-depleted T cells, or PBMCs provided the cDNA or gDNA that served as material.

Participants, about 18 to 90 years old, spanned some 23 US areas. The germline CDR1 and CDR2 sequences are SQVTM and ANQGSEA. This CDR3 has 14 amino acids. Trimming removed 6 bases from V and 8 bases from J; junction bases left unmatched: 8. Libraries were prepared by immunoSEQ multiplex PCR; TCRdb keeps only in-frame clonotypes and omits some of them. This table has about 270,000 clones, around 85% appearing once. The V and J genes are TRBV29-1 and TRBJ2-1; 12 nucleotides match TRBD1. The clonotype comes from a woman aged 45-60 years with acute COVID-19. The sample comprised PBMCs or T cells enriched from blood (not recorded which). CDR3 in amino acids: CSVTGQGATYEQFF. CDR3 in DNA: TGCAGCGTCACGGGACAGGGGGCAACATATGAGCAGTTCTTC.